The rows below give T cell receptor beta chains drawn from one sample of a study of blood T cell repertoires in COVID-19. Using immunoSEQ multiplex PCR, the repertoire was profiled, and TCRdb retains in-frame clones only, with some absent. The sample gives about 300,000 clones, around 84% of which show up once; 4% to 5% is in the top ten. The sample comprised PBMCs or T cells enriched from blood (not recorded which). The source is a man younger than 40 who had recovered from COVID-19. CDR3s include the opening cysteine and the closing phenylalanine or tryptophan. The D gene is left open where the match is weak. Clone sizes are given selectively: once, few, many, or a class where the clone is expanded.

J: TRBJ1-1; D: NA; V: TRBV6-5; length: 12; size: NA; CDR3: CASSPDSHQTFF; DNA: TGTGCCAGCAGCCCCGACAGCCACCAAACTTTCTTT
J: TRBJ2-7; D: NA; V: TRBV6-5; length: 16; size: NA; CDR3: CASSYVPRGANYEQYF; DNA: TGTGCCAGCAGTTACGTTCCACGGGGGGCAAACTACGAGCAGTACTTC
J: TRBJ1-1; D: NA; V: TRBV5-4; length: 15; size: NA; CDR3: CASSPGGPMNTEAFF; DNA: TGTGCCAGCAGCCCGGGGGGCCCTATGAACACTGAAGCTTTCTTT
J: TRBJ1-5; D: TRBD1; V: TRBV28; length: 16; size: NA; CDR3: CASSAPYRGGNQPQHF; DNA: TGTGCCAGCAGTGCCCCATACAGGGGAGGCAATCAGCCCCAGCATTTT
J: TRBJ2-5; D: NA; V: TRBV5-5; length: 14; size: once; CDR3: CASSLVGAQSTQYF; DNA: TGTGCCAGCAGCTTGGTGGGGGCCCAGTCGACCCAGTACTTC
J: TRBJ2-5; D: NA; V: TRBV7-2; length: 14; size: NA; CDR3: CASSLGSTGETQYF; DNA: TGTGCCAGCAGCTTGGGTAGCACTGGAGAGACCCAGTACTTC
J: TRBJ1-2; D: TRBD1; V: TRBV3-1/TRBV3-2; length: 14; size: NA; CDR3: CASSPRQGYYGYTF; DNA: TGTGCCAGCAGCCCCAGACAGGGATATTATGGCTACACCTTC
J: TRBJ2-7; D: TRBD2; V: TRBV5-4; length: 14; size: NA; CDR3: CASRLAGGNREQYF; DNA: TGTGCCAGCAGACTAGCGGGAGGGAACCGCGAGCAGTACTTC
J: TRBJ2-1; D: TRBD2; V: TRBV14; length: 15; size: NA; CDR3: CASSTGLAGGNEQFF; DNA: TGTGCCAGCAGCACGGGACTAGCGGGAGGCAATGAGCAGTTCTTC
J: TRBJ2-7; D: NA; V: TRBV4-1; length: 15; size: once; CDR3: CASSQDLWGDYEQYF; DNA: TGCGCCAGCAGCCAAGATCTTTGGGGGGACTACGAGCAGTACTTC
J: TRBJ2-7; D: NA; V: TRBV27; length: 13; size: NA; CDR3: CASSFGRDYEQYF; DNA: TGTGCCAGCAGTTTCGGCAGGGACTACGAGCAGTACTTC
J: TRBJ2-7; D: TRBD1; V: TRBV30; length: 15; size: NA; CDR3: CAWSGLGTGGREQYF; DNA: TGTGCCTGGAGTGGACTCGGGACAGGGGGCCGCGAGCAGTACTTC
J: TRBJ2-4; D: TRBD1; V: TRBV6-5; length: 14; size: NA; CDR3: CASSLQGALHIQYF; DNA: TGTGCCAGCAGTCTCCAGGGGGCGCTTCACATTCAGTACTTC
J: TRBJ1-1; D: TRBD1; V: TRBV6-5; length: 14; size: NA; CDR3: CASSYSGQGAEAFF; DNA: TGTGCCAGCAGTTACTCCGGGCAGGGGGCTGAAGCTTTCTTT
J: TRBJ1-1; D: NA; V: TRBV12-5; length: 12; size: NA; CDR3: CASGSWNTEAFF; DNA: TGTGCTAGTGGTTCGTGGAACACTGAAGCTTTCTTT
J: TRBJ1-6; D: NA; V: TRBV5-1; length: 15; size: NA; CDR3: CASSLVSGMNSPLHF; DNA: TGCGCCAGCAGCTTGGTTTCAGGGATGAATTCACCCCTCCACTTT
J: TRBJ2-7; D: NA; V: TRBV4-2; length: 15; size: NA; CDR3: CASSQAVTHSYEQYF; DNA: TGTGCCAGCAGCCAAGCGGTCACCCACTCCTACGAGCAGTACTTC
J: TRBJ2-7; D: NA; V: TRBV29-1; length: 10; size: NA; CDR3: CSVEANEQYF; DNA: TGCAGCGTTGAAGCCAACGAGCAGTACTTC
J: TRBJ1-4; D: NA; V: TRBV27; length: 14; size: NA; CDR3: CASSPQTTNEKLFF; DNA: TGTGCCAGCAGTCCCCAAACAACTAATGAAAAACTGTTTTTT
J: TRBJ1-5; D: NA; V: TRBV24-1; length: 14; size: NA; CDR3: CATSLRGSNQPQHF; DNA: TGTGCCACCAGTCTTCGGGGTAGCAATCAGCCCCAGCATTTT
J: TRBJ1-1; D: TRBD1; V: TRBV20-1; length: 18; size: NA; CDR3: CSASQYPRADRGRTEAFF; DNA: TGCAGTGCTAGTCAATATCCGAGGGCGGACAGGGGGCGAACTGAAGCTTTCTTT
J: TRBJ1-2; D: TRBD1; V: TRBV18; length: 16; size: NA; CDR3: CASSPTTGTDNYGYTF; DNA: TGTGCCAGCTCACCCACGACCGGGACAGATAACTATGGCTACACCTTC
J: TRBJ1-5; D: TRBD1; V: TRBV18; length: 16; size: NA; CDR3: CASSYGQGALNQPQHF; DNA: TGTGCCAGCTCATACGGACAGGGGGCCCTCAATCAGCCCCAGCATTTT
J: TRBJ2-1; D: NA; V: TRBV21-1; length: 16; size: NA; CDR3: CASSNRGLVSYNEQFF; DNA: TGTGCCAGCAGCAATAGGGGACTAGTAAGTTACAATGAGCAGTTCTTC
J: TRBJ2-5; D: NA; V: TRBV28; length: 12; size: NA; CDR3: CASSLQGETQYF; DNA: TGTGCCAGCAGTCTGCAGGGAGAGACCCAGTACTTC
J: TRBJ2-4; D: NA; V: TRBV5-1; length: 14; size: NA; CDR3: CASSFFGSEDIQYF; DNA: TGCGCCAGCAGCTTTTTTGGGTCGGAGGACATTCAGTACTTC
J: TRBJ2-1; D: NA; V: TRBV7-2; length: 17; size: NA; CDR3: CASSLALRLATYNEQFF; DNA: TGTGCCAGCAGCTTAGCCCTAAGGCTAGCTACTTACAATGAGCAGTTCTTC
J: TRBJ2-3; D: TRBD2; V: TRBV5-1; length: 18; size: NA; CDR3: CASRLPGTSGTSTDTQYF; DNA: TGCGCCAGCAGACTCCCAGGGACTAGCGGTACTAGCACAGATACGCAGTATTTT
J: TRBJ2-3; D: NA; V: TRBV3-1/TRBV3-2; length: 13; size: NA; CDR3: CASSQSGTDTQYF; DNA: TGTGCCAGCAGCCAATCAGGCACAGATACGCAGTATTTT
J: TRBJ1-2; D: NA; V: TRBV7-6; length: 15; size: NA; CDR3: CASSLMIEALSGYTF; DNA: TGTGCCAGCAGCCTCATGATCGAGGCGTTGTCCGGCTACACCTTC
J: TRBJ2-1; D: TRBD1; V: TRBV5-1; length: 16; size: NA; CDR3: CASSRAGQGFVNEQFF; DNA: TGCGCCAGCAGTCGCGCGGGACAGGGATTTGTAAATGAGCAGTTCTTC
J: TRBJ1-2; D: NA; V: TRBV11-2; length: 16; size: NA; CDR3: CASSFNLGEGAYGYTF; DNA: TGTGCCAGCAGCTTTAATTTAGGGGAGGGAGCCTATGGCTACACCTTC
J: TRBJ1-2; D: TRBD1; V: TRBV18; length: 14; size: NA; CDR3: CASSTQGQNYGYTF; DNA: TGTGCCAGCTCAACACAGGGACAGAATTATGGCTACACCTTC
J: TRBJ2-7; D: NA; V: TRBV6-5; length: 13; size: NA; CDR3: CASTPREFYEQYF; DNA: TGTGCCAGCACCCCTCGAGAGTTCTACGAGCAGTACTTC
J: TRBJ1-1; D: NA; V: TRBV19; length: 11; size: NA; CDR3: CASSTTHEAFF; DNA: TGTGCCAGTAGTACTACCCATGAAGCTTTCTTT
J: TRBJ1-1; D: NA; V: TRBV5-1; length: 16; size: NA; CDR3: CASSLVPTGRGTEAFF; DNA: TGCGCCAGCAGCTTGGTTCCCACAGGGAGGGGAACTGAAGCTTTCTTT
J: TRBJ2-2; D: NA; V: TRBV29-1; length: 13; size: NA; CDR3: CSVVIRAAGELFF; DNA: TGCAGCGTTGTAATCAGGGCGGCCGGGGAGCTGTTTTTT
J: TRBJ2-5; D: NA; V: TRBV4-2; length: 17; size: NA; CDR3: CASSPSDGGTARGYQYF; DNA: TGTGCCAGCAGCCCTAGCGATGGGGGGACTGCCCGAGGGTACCAGTACTTC
J: TRBJ1-2; D: NA; V: TRBV19; length: 15; size: NA; CDR3: CASIGRGGSDYGYTF; DNA: TGTGCCAGTATCGGGCGCGGGGGCTCAGACTATGGCTACACCTTC
J: TRBJ2-1; D: NA; V: TRBV28; length: 15; size: NA; CDR3: CASSSSGFWGNEQFF; DNA: TGTGCCAGCAGTTCCTCAGGGTTTTGGGGCAATGAGCAGTTCTTC
J: TRBJ2-5; D: NA; V: TRBV15; length: 14; size: NA; CDR3: CATSPRHLQETQYF; DNA: TGTGCCACCAGCCCCCGACACCTACAAGAGACCCAGTACTTC
J: TRBJ2-7; D: NA; V: TRBV18; length: 12; size: NA; CDR3: CASSSDRDKEYF; DNA: TGTGCCAGCTCATCGGACCGGGACAAAGAGTACTTC
J: TRBJ2-3; D: TRBD2; V: TRBV15; length: 22; size: NA; CDR3: CATSRDLPGGLAGEEGTDTQYF; DNA: TGTGCCACCAGCAGAGATCTTCCGGGGGGACTAGCGGGAGAGGAGGGCACAGATACGCAGTATTTT
J: TRBJ2-1; D: NA; V: TRBV15; length: 16; size: NA; CDR3: CATSRVSGTTYNEQFF; DNA: TGTGCCACCAGCAGAGTGAGCGGGACAACATACAATGAGCAGTTCTTC
J: TRBJ2-7; D: TRBD2; V: TRBV28; length: 12; size: few; CDR3: CASTVGGYEQYF; DNA: TGTGCCAGCACCGTGGGAGGGTACGAGCAGTACTTC
J: TRBJ2-7; D: TRBD1; V: TRBV18; length: 14; size: NA; CDR3: CASSPDRGLYEQYF; DNA: TGTGCCAGCTCACCCGACAGGGGGCTCTACGAGCAGTACTTC
J: TRBJ2-1; D: TRBD2; V: TRBV6-1; length: 14; size: NA; CDR3: CASSEALAGNEQFF; DNA: TGTGCCAGCAGTGAAGCATTAGCGGGGAATGAGCAGTTCTTC
J: TRBJ2-5; D: TRBD2; V: TRBV18; length: 16; size: NA; CDR3: CASSSLAGAYQETQYF; DNA: TGTGCCAGCTCATCCTTAGCGGGGGCCTACCAAGAGACCCAGTACTTC
J: TRBJ2-5; D: NA; V: TRBV7-9; length: 11; size: NA; CDR3: CASSQQETQYF; DNA: TGTGCCAGCAGCCAACAAGAGACCCAGTACTTC
J: TRBJ1-3; D: TRBD1; V: TRBV6-2/TRBV6-3; length: 18; size: NA; CDR3: CASNPGTGIHFSGNTIYF; DNA: TGTGCCAGCAACCCCGGGACAGGGATTCATTTCTCTGGAAACACCATATATTTT
J: TRBJ1-1; D: NA; V: TRBV3-1/TRBV3-2; length: 13; size: once; CDR3: CASSLGENTEAFF; DNA: TGTGCCAGCAGCTTAGGGGAGAACACTGAAGCTTTCTTT
J: TRBJ2-2; D: TRBD2; V: TRBV5-1; length: 14; size: few; CDR3: CASSSQGGAGELFF; DNA: TGCGCCAGCAGTAGTCAGGGAGGGGCCGGGGAGCTGTTTTTT
J: TRBJ1-6; D: NA; V: TRBV3-1/TRBV3-2; length: 14; size: NA; CDR3: CASSQEKSSRPLHF; DNA: TGTGCCAGCAGCCAAGAAAAGTCTAGTCGACCCCTCCACTTT
J: TRBJ1-2; D: NA; V: TRBV21-1; length: 14; size: once; CDR3: CASSNRRQGHGYTF; DNA: TGTGCCAGCAGCAATCGCCGACAGGGCCATGGCTACACCTTC
J: TRBJ1-2; D: NA; V: TRBV29-1; length: 12; size: NA; CDR3: CSVESTDYGYTF; DNA: TGCAGCGTTGAATCGACAGACTATGGCTACACCTTC
J: TRBJ2-1; D: TRBD2; V: TRBV15; length: 13; size: NA; CDR3: CATSSIAGHEQFF; DNA: TGTGCCACCAGCAGCATAGCGGGGCATGAGCAGTTCTTC
J: TRBJ2-1; D: TRBD2; V: TRBV19; length: 14; size: NA; CDR3: CASSIWASGVEQFF; DNA: TGTGCCAGTAGTATTTGGGCTAGCGGGGTTGAGCAGTTCTTC